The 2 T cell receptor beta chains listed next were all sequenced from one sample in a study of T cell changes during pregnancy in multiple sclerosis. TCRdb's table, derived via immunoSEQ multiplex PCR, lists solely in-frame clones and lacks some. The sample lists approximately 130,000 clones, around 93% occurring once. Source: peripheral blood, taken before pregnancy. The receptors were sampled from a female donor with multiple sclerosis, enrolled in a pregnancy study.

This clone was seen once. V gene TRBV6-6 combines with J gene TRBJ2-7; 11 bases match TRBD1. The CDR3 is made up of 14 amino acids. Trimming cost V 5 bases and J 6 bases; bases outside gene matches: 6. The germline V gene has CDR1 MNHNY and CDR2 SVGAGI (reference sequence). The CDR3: CASSVRTGGAEQYF. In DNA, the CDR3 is TGTGCCAGCAGTGTCCGGACAGGGGGCGCCGAGCAGTACTTC.

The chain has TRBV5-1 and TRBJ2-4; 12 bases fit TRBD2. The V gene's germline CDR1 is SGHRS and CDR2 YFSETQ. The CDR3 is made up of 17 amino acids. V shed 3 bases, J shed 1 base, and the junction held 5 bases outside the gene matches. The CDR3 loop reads CASSWTSGIEAKNIQYF. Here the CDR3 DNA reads TGCGCCAGCAGCTGGACTAGCGGGATTGAGGCCAAAAACATTCAGTACTTC. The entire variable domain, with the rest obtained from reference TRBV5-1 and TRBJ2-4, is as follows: KAGVTQTPRYLIKTRGQQVTLSCSPISGHRSVSWYQQTPGQGLQFLFEYFSETQRNKGNFPGRFSGRQFSNSRSEMNVSTLELGDSALYLCASSWTSGIEAKNIQYFGAGTRLSVL.